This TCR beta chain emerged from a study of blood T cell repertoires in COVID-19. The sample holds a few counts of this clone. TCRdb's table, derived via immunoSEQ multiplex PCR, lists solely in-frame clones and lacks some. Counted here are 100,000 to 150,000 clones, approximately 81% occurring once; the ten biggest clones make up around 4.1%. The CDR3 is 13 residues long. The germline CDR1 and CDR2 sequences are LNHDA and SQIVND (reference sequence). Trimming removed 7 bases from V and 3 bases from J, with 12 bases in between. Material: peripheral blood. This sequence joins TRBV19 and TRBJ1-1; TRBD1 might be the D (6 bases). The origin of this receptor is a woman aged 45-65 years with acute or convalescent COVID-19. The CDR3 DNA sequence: TGTGCCAGTAAGCCAGGGGTGGACACTGAAGCTTTCTTT. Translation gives CASKPGVDTEAFF.